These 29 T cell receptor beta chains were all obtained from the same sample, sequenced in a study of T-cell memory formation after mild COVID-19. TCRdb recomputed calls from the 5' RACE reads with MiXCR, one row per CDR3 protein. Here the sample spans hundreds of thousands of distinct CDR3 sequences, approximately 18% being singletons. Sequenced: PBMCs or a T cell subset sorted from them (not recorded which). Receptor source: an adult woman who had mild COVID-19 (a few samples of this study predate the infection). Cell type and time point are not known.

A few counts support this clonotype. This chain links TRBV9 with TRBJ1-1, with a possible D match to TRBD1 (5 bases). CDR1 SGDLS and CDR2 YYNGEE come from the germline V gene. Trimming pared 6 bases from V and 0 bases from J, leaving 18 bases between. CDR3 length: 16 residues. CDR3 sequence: CASNRGGGSLNTEAFF. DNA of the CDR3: TGTGCCAGCAATAGAGGTGGGGGGTCCCTGAACACTGAAGCTTTCTTT. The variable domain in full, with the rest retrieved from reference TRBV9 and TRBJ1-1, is DSGVTQTPKHLITATGQRVTLRCSPRSGDLSVYWYQQSLDQGLQFLIQYYNGEERAKGNILERFSAQQFPDLHSELNLSSLELGDSALYFCASNRGGGSLNTEAFFGQGTRLTVV.

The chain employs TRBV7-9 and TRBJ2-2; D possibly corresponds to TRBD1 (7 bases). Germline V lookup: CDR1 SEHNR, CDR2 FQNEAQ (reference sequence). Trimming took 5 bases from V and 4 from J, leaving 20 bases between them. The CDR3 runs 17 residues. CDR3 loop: CASSPLEGARGTGELFF. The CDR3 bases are TGTGCCAGCAGCCCCCTGGAGGGGGCGAGAGGCACCGGGGAGCTGTTTTTT.

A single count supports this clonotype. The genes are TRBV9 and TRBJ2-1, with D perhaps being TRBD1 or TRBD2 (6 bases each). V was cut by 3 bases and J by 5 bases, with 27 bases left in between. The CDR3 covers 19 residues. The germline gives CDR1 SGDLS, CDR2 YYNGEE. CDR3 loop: CASSAQGTAAGIRNNEQFF. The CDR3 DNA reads TGTGCCAGCAGCGCACAGGGTACCGCAGCGGGCATTAGAAACAATGAGCAGTTCTTC.

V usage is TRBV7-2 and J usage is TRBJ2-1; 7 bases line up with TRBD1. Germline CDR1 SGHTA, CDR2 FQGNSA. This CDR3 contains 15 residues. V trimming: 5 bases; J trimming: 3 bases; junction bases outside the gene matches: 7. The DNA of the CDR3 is TGTGCCAGCAGCCTCACCGGGACAGTCTACAATGAGCAGTTCTTC. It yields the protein CASSLTGTVYNEQFF.

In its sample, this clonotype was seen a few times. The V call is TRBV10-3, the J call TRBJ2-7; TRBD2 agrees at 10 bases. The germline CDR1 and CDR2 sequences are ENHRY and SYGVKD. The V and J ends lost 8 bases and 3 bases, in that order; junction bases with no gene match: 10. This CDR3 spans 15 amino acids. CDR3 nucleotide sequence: TGTGCCATCGGCGGAGCGGGAGGGGGGCTCTACGAGCAGTACTTC. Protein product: CAIGGAGGGLYEQYF.

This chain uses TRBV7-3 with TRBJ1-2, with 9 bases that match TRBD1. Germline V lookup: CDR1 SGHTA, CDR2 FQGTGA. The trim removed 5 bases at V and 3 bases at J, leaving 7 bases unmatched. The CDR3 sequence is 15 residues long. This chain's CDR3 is CASSPTDRGDYGYTF. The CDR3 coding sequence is TGTGCCAGCAGCCCGACGGACAGGGGAGACTATGGCTACACCTTC.

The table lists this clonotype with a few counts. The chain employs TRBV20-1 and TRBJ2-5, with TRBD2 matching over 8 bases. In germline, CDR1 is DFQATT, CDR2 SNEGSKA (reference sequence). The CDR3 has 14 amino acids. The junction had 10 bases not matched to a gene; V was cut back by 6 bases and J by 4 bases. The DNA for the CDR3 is TGCAGTGCACAAGCGGGGGTGGGAATAGAGACCCAGTACTTC. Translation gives CSAQAGVGIETQYF.

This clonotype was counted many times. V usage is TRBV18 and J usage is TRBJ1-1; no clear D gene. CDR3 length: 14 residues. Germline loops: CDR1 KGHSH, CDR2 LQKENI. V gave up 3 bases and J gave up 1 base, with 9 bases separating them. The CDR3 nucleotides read TGTGCCAGCTCACCGGCTAGGGAGAACACTGAAGCTTTCTTT. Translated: CASSPARENTEAFF.

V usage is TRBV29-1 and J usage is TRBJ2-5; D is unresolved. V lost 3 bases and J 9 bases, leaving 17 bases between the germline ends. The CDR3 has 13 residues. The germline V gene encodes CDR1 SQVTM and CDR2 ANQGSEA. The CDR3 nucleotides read TGCAGCGTTGACCTCGAAGGTGTCCGGGCCCAGTACTTC. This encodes CSVDLEGVRAQYF.

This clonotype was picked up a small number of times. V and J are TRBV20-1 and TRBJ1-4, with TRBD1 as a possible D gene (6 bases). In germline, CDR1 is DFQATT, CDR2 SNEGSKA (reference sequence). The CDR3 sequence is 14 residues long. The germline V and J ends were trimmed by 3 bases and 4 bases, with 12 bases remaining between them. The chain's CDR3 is CSASPDRNNEKLFF. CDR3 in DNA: TGCAGTGCTAGCCCAGACAGGAATAATGAAAAACTGTTTTTT.

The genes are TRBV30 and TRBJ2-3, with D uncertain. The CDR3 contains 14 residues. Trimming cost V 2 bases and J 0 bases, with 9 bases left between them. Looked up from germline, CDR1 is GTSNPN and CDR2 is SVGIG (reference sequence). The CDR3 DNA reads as TGTGCCTGGAGTTTGCTGTCTAGCACAGATACGCAGTATTTT. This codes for CAWSLLSSTDTQYF.

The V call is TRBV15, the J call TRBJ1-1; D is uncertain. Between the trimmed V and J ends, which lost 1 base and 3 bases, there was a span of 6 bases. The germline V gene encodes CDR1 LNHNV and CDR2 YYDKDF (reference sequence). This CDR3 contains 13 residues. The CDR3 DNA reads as TGTGCCACCAGCAGAGTGGGGTACACTGAAGCTTTCTTT. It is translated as CATSRVGYTEAFF.

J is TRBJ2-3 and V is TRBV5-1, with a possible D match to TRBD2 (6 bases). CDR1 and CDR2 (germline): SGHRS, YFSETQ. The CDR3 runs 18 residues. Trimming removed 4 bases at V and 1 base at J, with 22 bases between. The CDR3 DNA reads TGCGCCAGCAGCGGTGATGGGGGACTCCCGATGGGCACAGATACGCAGTATTTT. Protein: CASSGDGGLPMGTDTQYF.

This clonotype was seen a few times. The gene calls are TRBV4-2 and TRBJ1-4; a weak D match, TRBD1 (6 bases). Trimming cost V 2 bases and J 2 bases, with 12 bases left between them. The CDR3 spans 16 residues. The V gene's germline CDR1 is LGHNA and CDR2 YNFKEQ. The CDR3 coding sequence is TGTGCCAGCAGCCAACAATACAGGGAGACTAATGAAAAACTGTTTTTT. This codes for CASSQQYRETNEKLFF.

In DNA, the CDR3 is TGTGCCAGCTCACGTTTGGAGACAGATACGCAGTATTTT. Translated: CASSRLETDTQYF. The rearrangement links TRBV18 to TRBJ2-3; D is unresolved. V was pared by 4 bases and J by 3 bases, with 8 bases between. The length of the CDR3 is 13 residues. Germline CDR1 KGHSH, CDR2 LQKENI.

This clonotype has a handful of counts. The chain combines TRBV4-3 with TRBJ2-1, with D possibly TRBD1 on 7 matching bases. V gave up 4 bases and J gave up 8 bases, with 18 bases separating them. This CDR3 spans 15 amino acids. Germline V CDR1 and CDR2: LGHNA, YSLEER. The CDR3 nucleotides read TGCGCCAGCAGCCTTTCCCACCTCAGGGGGGATGAGCAGTTCTTC. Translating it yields CASSLSHLRGDEQFF.

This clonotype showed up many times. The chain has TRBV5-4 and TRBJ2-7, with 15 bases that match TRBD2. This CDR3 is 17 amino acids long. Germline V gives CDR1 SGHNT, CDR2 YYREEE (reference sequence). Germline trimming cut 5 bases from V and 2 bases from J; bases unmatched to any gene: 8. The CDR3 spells CASSPGTSGGLTYEQYF. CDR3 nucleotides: TGTGCCAGCAGTCCCGGGACTAGCGGGGGGCTTACCTACGAGCAGTACTTC.

The CDR3 sequence is CASSLGSPKEQPQHF. The CDR3 DNA reads as TGTGCCAGCAGCTTGGGATCGCCGAAGGAGCAGCCCCAGCATTTT. This sequence joins TRBV5-6 and TRBJ1-5; the D is unclear. The CDR3 runs to 15 residues. The germline V and J ends were trimmed by 0 bases and 7 bases, with 14 bases remaining between them. The germline gives CDR1 SGHDT, CDR2 YYEEEE.

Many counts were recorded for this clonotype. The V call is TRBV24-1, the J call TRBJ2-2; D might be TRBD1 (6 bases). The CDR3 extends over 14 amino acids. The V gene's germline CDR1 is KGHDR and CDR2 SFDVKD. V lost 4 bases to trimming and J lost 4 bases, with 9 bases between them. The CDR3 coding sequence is TGTGCCACCAGTGAAACAGGGTCCACCGGGGAGCTGTTTTTT. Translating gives CATSETGSTGELFF.

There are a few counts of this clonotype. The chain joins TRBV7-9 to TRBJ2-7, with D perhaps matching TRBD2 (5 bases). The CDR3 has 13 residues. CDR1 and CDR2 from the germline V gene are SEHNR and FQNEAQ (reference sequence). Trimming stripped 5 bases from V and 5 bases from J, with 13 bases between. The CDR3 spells CASSVSSFHEQYF. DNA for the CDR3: TGTGCCAGCAGCGTATCTAGCTTCCACGAGCAGTACTTC.

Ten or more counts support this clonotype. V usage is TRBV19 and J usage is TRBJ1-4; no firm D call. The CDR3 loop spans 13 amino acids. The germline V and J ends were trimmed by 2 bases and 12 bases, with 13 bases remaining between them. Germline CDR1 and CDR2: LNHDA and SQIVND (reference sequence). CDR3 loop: CASSISERPQLFF. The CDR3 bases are TGTGCCAGTAGTATATCTGAACGGCCTCAACTGTTTTTT.

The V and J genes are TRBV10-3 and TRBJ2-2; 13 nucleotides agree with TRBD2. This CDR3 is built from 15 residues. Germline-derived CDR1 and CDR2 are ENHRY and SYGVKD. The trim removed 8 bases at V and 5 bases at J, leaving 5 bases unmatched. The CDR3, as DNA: TGTGCCATCTCCGGGACTAGCGGGGCTACCGGGGAGCTGTTTTTT. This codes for CAISGTSGATGELFF.

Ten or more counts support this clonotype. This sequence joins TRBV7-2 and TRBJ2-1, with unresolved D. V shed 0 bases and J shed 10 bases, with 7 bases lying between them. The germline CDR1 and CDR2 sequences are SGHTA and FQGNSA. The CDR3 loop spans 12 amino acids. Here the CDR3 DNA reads TGTGCCAGCAGCTTAGCGGGGTTCGAGCAGTTCTTC. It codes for CASSLAGFEQFF.

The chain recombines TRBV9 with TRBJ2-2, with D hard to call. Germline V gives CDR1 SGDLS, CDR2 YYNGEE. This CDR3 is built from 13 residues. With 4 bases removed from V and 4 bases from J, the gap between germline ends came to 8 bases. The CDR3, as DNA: TGTGCCAGCAGCCTTAGGGTCACCGGGGAGCTGTTTTTT. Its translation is CASSLRVTGELFF. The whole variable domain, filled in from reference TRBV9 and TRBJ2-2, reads DSGVTQTPKHLITATGQRVTLRCSPRSGDLSVYWYQQSLDQGLQFLIQYYNGEERAKGNILERFSAQQFPDLHSELNLSSLELGDSALYFCASSLRVTGELFFGEGSRLTVL.

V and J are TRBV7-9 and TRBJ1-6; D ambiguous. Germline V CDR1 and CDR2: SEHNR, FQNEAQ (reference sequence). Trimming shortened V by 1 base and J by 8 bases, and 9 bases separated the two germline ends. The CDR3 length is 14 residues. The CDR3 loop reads CASSLGYGDSPLHF. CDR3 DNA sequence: TGTGCCAGCAGCTTAGGTTACGGGGATTCACCCCTCCACTTT. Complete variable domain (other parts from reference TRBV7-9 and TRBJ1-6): DTGVSQNPRHKITKRGQNVTFRCDPISEHNRLYWYRQTLGQGPEFLTYFQNEAQLEKSRLLSDRFSAERPKGSFSTLEIQRTEQGDSAMYLCASSLGYGDSPLHFGNGTRLTVT.

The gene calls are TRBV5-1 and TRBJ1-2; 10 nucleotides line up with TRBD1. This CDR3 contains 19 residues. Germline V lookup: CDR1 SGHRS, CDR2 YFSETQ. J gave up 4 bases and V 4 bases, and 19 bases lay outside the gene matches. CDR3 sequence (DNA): TGCGCCAGCAGCACTAGAGGGGGGACAGGGGTTAAGATCGGCTATGGCTACACCTTC. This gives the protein CASSTRGGTGVKIGYGYTF.

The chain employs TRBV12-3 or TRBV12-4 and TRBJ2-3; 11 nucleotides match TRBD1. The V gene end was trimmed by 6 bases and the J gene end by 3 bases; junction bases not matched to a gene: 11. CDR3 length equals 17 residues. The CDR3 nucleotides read TGTGCCAGCAGCTACGGACAGGGGGCCCATGTTACAGATACGCAGTATTTT. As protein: CASSYGQGAHVTDTQYF.

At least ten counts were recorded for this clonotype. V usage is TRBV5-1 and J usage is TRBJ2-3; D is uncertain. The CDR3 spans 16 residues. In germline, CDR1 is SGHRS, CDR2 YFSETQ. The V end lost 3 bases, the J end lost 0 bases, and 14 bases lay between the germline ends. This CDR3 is CASSSHWGASTDTQYF. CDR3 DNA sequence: TGCGCCAGCAGCTCCCACTGGGGTGCTAGCACAGATACGCAGTATTTT. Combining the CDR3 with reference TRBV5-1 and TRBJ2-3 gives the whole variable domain KAGVTQTPRYLIKTRGQQVTLSCSPISGHRSVSWYQQTPGQGLQFLFEYFSETQRNKGNFPGRFSGRQFSNSRSEMNVSTLELGDSALYLCASSSHWGASTDTQYFGPGTRLTVL.

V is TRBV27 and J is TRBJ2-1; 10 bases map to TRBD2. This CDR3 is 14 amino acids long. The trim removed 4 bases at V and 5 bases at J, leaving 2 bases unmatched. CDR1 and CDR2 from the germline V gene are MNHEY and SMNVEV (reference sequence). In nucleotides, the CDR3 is TGTGCCAGCAGTTCTACTAGCGGGAACAATGAGCAGTTCTTC. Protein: CASSSTSGNNEQFF.